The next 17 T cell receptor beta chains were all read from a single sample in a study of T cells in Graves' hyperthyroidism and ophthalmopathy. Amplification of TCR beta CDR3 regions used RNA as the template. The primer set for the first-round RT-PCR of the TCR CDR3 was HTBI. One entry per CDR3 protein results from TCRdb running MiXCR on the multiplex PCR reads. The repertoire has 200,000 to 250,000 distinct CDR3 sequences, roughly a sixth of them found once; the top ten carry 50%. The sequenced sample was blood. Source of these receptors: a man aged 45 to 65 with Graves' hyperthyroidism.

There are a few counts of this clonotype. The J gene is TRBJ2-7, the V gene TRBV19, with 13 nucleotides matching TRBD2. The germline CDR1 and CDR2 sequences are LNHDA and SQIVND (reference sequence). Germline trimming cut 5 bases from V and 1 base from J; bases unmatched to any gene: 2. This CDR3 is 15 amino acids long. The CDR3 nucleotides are TGTGCCAGTAGTTCACTAGCGGGAGGGTCCTACGAGCAGTACTTC. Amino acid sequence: CASSSLAGGSYEQYF.

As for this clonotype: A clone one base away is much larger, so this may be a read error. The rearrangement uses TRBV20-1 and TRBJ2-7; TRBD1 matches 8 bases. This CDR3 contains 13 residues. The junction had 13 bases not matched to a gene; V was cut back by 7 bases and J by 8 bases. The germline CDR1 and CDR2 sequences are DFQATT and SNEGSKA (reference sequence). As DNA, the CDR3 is TGCAGTGTCCCCAGGGGGCGCTTAGGCAAGCAGTACTTC. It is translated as CSVPRGRLGKQYF.

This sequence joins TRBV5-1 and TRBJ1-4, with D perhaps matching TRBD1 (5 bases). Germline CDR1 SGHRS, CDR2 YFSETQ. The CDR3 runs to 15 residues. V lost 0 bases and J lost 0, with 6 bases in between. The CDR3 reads CASSLGTTTNEKLFF. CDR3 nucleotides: TGCGCCAGCAGCTTGGGGACAACAACTAATGAAAAACTGTTTTTT.

This CDR3 is CAWNSGRADTQYF. The CDR3, as DNA: TGTGCCTGGAATAGCGGGAGGGCAGATACGCAGTATTTT. The V call is TRBV30, the J call TRBJ2-3; 11 bases agree with TRBD2. The CDR3 is 13 residues long. Germline lookup yields CDR1 GTSNPN and CDR2 SVGIG (reference sequence). The V and J ends lost 4 bases and 4 bases, in that order; junction bases with no gene match: 1.

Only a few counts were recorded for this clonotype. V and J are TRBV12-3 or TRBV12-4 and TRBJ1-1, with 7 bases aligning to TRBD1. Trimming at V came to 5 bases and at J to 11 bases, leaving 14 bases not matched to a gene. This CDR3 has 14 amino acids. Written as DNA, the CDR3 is TGTGCCAGCAGTGACGACAGGGCGTACCTGGGCGCTTTCTTT. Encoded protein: CASSDDRAYLGAFF.

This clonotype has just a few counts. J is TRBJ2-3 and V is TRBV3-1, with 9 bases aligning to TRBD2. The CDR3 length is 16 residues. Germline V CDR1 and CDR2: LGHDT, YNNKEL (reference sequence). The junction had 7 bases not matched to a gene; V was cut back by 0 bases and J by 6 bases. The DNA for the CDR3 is TGTGCCAGCAGCCAAGAGGGGGTAGCGGGAGTGGATACGCAGTATTTT. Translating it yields CASSQEGVAGVDTQYF.

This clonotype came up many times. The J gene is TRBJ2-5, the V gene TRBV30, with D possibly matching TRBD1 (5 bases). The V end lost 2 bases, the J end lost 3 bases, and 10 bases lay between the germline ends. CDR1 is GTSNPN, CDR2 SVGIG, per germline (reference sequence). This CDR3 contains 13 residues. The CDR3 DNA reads TGTGCCTGGAGTAAAGGGGCCGAAGAGACCCAGTACTTC. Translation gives CAWSKGAEETQYF. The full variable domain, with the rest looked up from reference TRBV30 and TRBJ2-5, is SQTIHQWPATLVQPVGSPLSLECTVEGTSNPNLYWYRQAAGRGLQLLFYSVGIGQISSEVPQNLSASRPQDRQFILSSKKLLLSDSGFYLCAWSKGAEETQYFGPGTRLLVL.

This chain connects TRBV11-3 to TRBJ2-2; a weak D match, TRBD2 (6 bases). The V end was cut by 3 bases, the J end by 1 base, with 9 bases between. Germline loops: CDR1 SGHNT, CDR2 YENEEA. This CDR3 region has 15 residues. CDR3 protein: CASSLGGLNTGELFF. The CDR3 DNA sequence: TGTGCCAGCAGCTTGGGGGGACTGAACACCGGGGAGCTGTTTTTT.

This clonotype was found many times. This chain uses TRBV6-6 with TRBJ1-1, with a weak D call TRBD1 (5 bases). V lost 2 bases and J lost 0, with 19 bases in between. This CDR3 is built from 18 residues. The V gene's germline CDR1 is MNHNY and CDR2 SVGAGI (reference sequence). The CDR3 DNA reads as TGTGCCAGCAGTTACACCGTGGAGGGACTGATGATGAACACTGAAGCTTTCTTT. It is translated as CASSYTVEGLMMNTEAFF.

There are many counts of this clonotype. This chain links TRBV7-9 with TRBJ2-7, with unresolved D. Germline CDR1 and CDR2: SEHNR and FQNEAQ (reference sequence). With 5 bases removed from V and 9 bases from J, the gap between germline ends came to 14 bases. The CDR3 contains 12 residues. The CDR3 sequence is CASSPVGSGQYF. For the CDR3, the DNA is TGTGCCAGCAGCCCCGTGGGGTCGGGGCAGTACTTC. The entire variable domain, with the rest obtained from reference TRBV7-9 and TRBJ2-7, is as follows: DTGVSQNPRHKITKRGQNVTFRCDPISEHNRLYWYRQTLGQGPEFLTYFQNEAQLEKSRLLSDRFSAERPKGSFSTLEIQRTEQGDSAMYLCASSPVGSGQYFGPGTRLTVT.

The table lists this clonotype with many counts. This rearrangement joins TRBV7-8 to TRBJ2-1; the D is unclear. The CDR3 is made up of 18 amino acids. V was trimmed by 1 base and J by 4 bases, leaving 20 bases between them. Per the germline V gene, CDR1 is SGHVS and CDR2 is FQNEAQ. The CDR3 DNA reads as TGTGCCAGCAGCTTAGGACGGAGAGGTCTATCCACGTACAATGAGCAGTTCTTC. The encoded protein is CASSLGRRGLSTYNEQFF.

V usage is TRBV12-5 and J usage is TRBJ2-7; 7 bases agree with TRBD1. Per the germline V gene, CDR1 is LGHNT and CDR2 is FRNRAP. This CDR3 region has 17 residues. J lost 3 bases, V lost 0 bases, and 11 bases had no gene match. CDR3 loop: CASGLVTTGVEGYEQYF. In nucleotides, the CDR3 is TGTGCTAGTGGTTTGGTAACCACAGGGGTGGAAGGCTACGAGCAGTACTTC.

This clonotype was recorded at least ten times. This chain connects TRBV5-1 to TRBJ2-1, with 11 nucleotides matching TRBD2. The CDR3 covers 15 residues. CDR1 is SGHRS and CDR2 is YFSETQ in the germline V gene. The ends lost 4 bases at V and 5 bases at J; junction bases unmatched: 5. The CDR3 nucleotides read TGCGCCAGCAGCCTCTCGACTAGCGGGAACAATGAGCAGTTCTTC. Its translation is CASSLSTSGNNEQFF. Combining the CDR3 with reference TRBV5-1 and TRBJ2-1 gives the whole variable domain KAGVTQTPRYLIKTRGQQVTLSCSPISGHRSVSWYQQTPGQGLQFLFEYFSETQRNKGNFPGRFSGRQFSNSRSEMNVSTLELGDSALYLCASSLSTSGNNEQFFGPGTRLTVL.

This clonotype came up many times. CDR3 in amino acids: CASSRGGSDGYTF. DNA for the CDR3: TGTGCCAGCAGTAGAGGGGGTTCGGATGGCTACACCTTC. This chain links TRBV28 with TRBJ1-2; D may be TRBD1 (6 bases). The germline gives CDR1 MDHEN, CDR2 SYDVKM. V was clipped by 5 bases and J by 6 bases, with 13 bases between them. This CDR3 has 13 amino acids.

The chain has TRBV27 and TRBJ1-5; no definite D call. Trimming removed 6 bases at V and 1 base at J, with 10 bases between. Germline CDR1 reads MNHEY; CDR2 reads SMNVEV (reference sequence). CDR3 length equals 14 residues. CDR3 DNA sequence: TGTGCCAGCAGCGCGATTGGAAGCAATCAGCCCCAGCATTTT. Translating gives CASSAIGSNQPQHF.

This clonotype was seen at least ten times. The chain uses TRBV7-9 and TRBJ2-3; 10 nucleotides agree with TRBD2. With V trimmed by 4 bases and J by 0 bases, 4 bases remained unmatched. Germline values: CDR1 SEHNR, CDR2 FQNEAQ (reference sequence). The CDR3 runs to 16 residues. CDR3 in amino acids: CASSSIAGGSTDTQYF. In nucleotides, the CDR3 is TGTGCCAGCAGCTCCATAGCGGGGGGAAGCACAGATACGCAGTATTTT. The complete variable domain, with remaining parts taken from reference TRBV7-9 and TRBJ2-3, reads DTGVSQNPRHKITKRGQNVTFRCDPISEHNRLYWYRQTLGQGPEFLTYFQNEAQLEKSRLLSDRFSAERPKGSFSTLEIQRTEQGDSAMYLCASSSIAGGSTDTQYFGPGTRLTVL.

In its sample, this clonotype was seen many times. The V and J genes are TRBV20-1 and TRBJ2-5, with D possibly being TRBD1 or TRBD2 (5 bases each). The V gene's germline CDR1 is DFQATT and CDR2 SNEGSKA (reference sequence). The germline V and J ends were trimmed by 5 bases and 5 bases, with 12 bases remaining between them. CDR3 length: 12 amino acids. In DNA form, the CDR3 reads TGCAGTGCTGCGTGGGGCGGGGAGACCCAGTACTTC. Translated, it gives CSAAWGGETQYF.